The source of this TCR beta chain is a study of identical twins. Overall study findings and caveats: Alpha sequences out of frame and shared by twins had excess low generation probability.

This clonotype has only a few counts. Antigen unknown. The CDR3 has 15 amino acids. V was clipped by 4 bases and J by 4 bases, with 16 bases between them. Germline lookup yields CDR1 SGHRS and CDR2 YFSETQ. MiXCR, applied by TCRdb to the 5' RACE reads, yields one record per CDR3 protein. The sample contains 500,000 to 550,000 distinct CDR3 sequences, less than 25% of which appear only once. These sequences were also reported in another study, on T cells expressing NK-cell markers. According to that study: Sequencing covered eight donors, seven HCMV-seropositive and one seronegative. Each of roughly six donors carried dominant NKG2C+ clonotypes accounting for about 1.0-8% of CD8+ T cells. Four of the donors also had these clonotypes leading their CD3+CD56-NKG2C+ fraction.

The chain has TRBV5-1 and TRBJ2-3; weak D call: TRBD1 (6 bases). Input material: CD4+ T cells sorted from blood. The receptor was derived from a woman aged 18-29 years in good health. CDR3: CASSPERGTPDTQYF. Here the CDR3 DNA reads TGCGCCAGCAGCCCGGAGAGGGGGACCCCAGATACGCAGTATTTT.